This T cell receptor beta chain comes out of a study of PD-1 blockade in classical Hodgkin lymphoma. General study points: Reports described newly diagnosed patients as having lower baseline TCR diversity than healthy donors.

The CDR3 length is 13 residues. Trimming removed 10 bases from V and 3 bases from J, with 15 bases in between. Germline assignment: CDR1 ENHRY and CDR2 SYGVKD. The protocol was immunoSEQ multiplex PCR, while the TCRdb copy is restricted to in-frame clones and leaves out a portion. The sample lists tens of thousands of clones, more than 75% occurring once. Time point given: newly diagnosed, previously untreated cHL patient sample. Points on this clone: Antigen specificity is unknown.

The specimen sequenced was peripheral blood mononuclear cells (PBMCs). The V call is TRBV10-3, the J call TRBJ2-5; D is uncertain. The receptor comes from a human donor with classical Hodgkin lymphoma. For the CDR3, the DNA is TGTGCCAGCGGACGAGGCGCGAAAGAGACCCAGTACTTC. This gives the protein CASGRGAKETQYF.